The clone carrying this T cell receptor (beta chain) was detected many times. The antigen is not known. CDR3 length: 15 amino acids. The germline V gene encodes CDR1 LGHDT and CDR2 YNNKEL (reference sequence). The V end was cut by 4 bases, the J end by 7 bases, with 17 bases between. Through a sample-barcoded 5' primer and a J-beta primer mix, a second PCR was run for roughly 6 to 12 cycles. From the 5' RACE reads, TCRdb called clonotypes with MiXCR, one entry per CDR3 protein. The repertoire holds some 940,000 distinct CDR3 sequences, with just under 30% as singletons. The data were taken from a study of blood T cells in healthy people across ages. Study conclusions and caveats: Using unsorted PBMCs precluded a conclusive naive versus antigen-experienced comparison.

This sample was shared with a second study, whose subject was T cells of mothers and their children. That publication notes: Maternal samples each gave over 9 million TCR beta CDR3 reads, and child samples approximately 3 million each. Detection yielded no persistent microchimeric T cell clones.

The source is a woman aged 40 to 50 in good health. The chain recombines TRBV3-1 with TRBJ2-1; the D gene is possibly TRBD1 (6 bases). What was sequenced was blood. CDR3 region: CASSLGQGSRNEQFF. Written as DNA, the CDR3 is TGTGCCAGCAGCCTGGGGCAGGGGTCTCGGAATGAGCAGTTCTTC.